This T cell receptor beta chain derives from a study of OX40 agonist ivuxolimab in advanced cancers. Study-wide results and limits: Blood T cells, both CD4+ and CD8+, expanded clonally by week 6 at 0.1 to 3.0 mg/kg.

Points on this clone: As yet, its antigen is unknown.

Measured with immunoSEQ multiplex PCR; TCRdb has only the in-frame clones, and not every one. The sample lists 40,000 or so clones; around 92% were seen once. The V and J ends lost 4 bases and 4 bases respectively, with 14 bases between them. CDR3 length: 15 residues. Germline V gene lookup returns CDR1 MNHNY and CDR2 SVGAGI (reference sequence). The chain links TRBV6-6 to TRBJ1-5; unclear D gene. The sample was CD4+ or CD8+ T cells sorted from blood, taken in a trial of the OX40 agonist ivuxolimab. The sequence was collected from an adult with an advanced solid tumor such as melanoma, head and neck, liver or kidney cancer. The CDR3 is CASSSRKGNNQPQHF. CDR3 nucleotides: TGTGCCAGCAGTTCGCGAAAAGGGAATAATCAGCCCCAGCATTTT.